The clone carrying this T cell receptor beta chain was counted a few times. Its matching antigen is unknown. The germline CDR1 and CDR2 sequences are SNHLY and FYNNEI. This CDR3 is built from 19 residues. V trimming: 2 bases; J trimming: 0 bases; junction bases outside the gene matches: 9. The data were obtained in a study of identical twins. Study results and caveats: Cord blood's abundant beta clonotypes had fewer insertions, unlike memory repertoires.

Using its own MiXCR run on the 5' RACE reads, TCRdb lists one record per CDR3 protein. The table shows 450,000 to 600,000 distinct CDR3 sequences, with about a fifth occurring only once. The data also belong to a second study, concerning yellow fever vaccine responses in identical twins.

The receptor was derived from a woman aged 18-30 years in good health. The gene calls are TRBV2 and TRBJ2-3; 12 bases fit TRBD2. Sequencing used CD4+ T cells sorted from blood. CDR3 protein: CASSELLAGGVVSTDTQYF. CDR3 nucleotides: TGTGCCAGCAGTGAACTACTAGCGGGAGGTGTCGTTAGCACAGATACGCAGTATTTT. The full variable domain, completed using reference TRBV2 and TRBJ2-3, is EPEVTQTPSHQVTQMGQEVILRCVPISNHLYFYWYRQILGQKVEFLVSFYNNEISEKSEIFDDQFSVERPDGSNFTLKIRSTKLEDSAMYFCASSELLAGGVVSTDTQYFGPGTRLTVL.